Each of the 7 T cell receptor beta chains below was sequenced from the same sample in a study of blood T cell repertoires in COVID-19 (dated by TCRdb to the early 2020s). The library was generated by the immunoSEQ multiplex PCR assay. Imported from immuneACCESS, the table was reduced by TCRdb to in-frame sequences with V and J called. These copies leave out some clones; in studies compared against another copy, an unresolved V gene accounts for under half, and the cause of the remainder is not known. The sample data list about 170,000 clones, and approximately 84% of these were observed just once. The ten largest clones take up less than 3% of the sample. The sequenced sample was peripheral blood. The receptors stem from a human donor with acute or convalescent COVID-19. The donor label of this sample is uncertain.

The genes are TRBV10-3 and TRBJ1-5; 8 bases are shared with TRBD1. CDR3 size: 14 residues. V lost 5 bases to trimming and J lost 2 bases; unmatched junction nucleotides: 2. Germline V lookup: CDR1 ENHRY, CDR2 SYGVKD. The CDR3 DNA reads TGTGCCATCAGTTTGGGACAGGGCAATCAGCCCCAGCATTTT. Its protein product is CAISLGQGNQPQHF.

The chain uses TRBV28 and TRBJ1-2; D perhaps matches TRBD1 (6 bases). Between the trimmed V and J ends, which lost 2 bases and 5 bases, there was a span of 12 bases. CDR3 length: 14 amino acids. Germline values: CDR1 MDHEN, CDR2 SYDVKM. The chain's CDR3 is CASSLETGIYGYTF. The CDR3 DNA sequence: TGTGCCAGCAGTTTAGAGACAGGTATATATGGCTACACCTTC.

The CDR3 DNA sequence: TGTGCCAGCAGCCCCCTAGGCTACAATGAGCAGTTCTTC. It is translated as CASSPLGYNEQFF. This rearrangement joins TRBV11-2 to TRBJ2-1; the D is unclear. Trimming took off 5 bases at V and 3 bases at J, with 8 bases between the two ends. CDR1 is SGHAT, CDR2 FQNNGV, per germline. The CDR3 runs to 13 residues.

This clone was counted between two and nine times. The chain recombines TRBV5-1 with TRBJ2-7, with TRBD2 matching 12 bases. CDR3 length: 14 residues. CDR1 and CDR2 (germline): SGHRS, YFSETQ. J gave up 6 bases and V 7 bases, and 8 bases lay outside the gene matches. This CDR3 reads CASGLTSGSFEQYF. The CDR3 DNA reads as TGCGCCAGCGGGCTGACTAGCGGGAGTTTCGAGCAGTACTTC.

The rearrangement joins TRBV3-1 (or the pseudogene TRBV3-2) to TRBJ1-2, with TRBD1 as a possible D gene (6 bases). V was clipped by 1 base and J by 5 bases, with 14 bases between them. This CDR3 region has 15 residues. In germline, CDR1 is LGHDT, CDR2 YNNKEL (reference sequence). The DNA for the CDR3 is TGTGCCAGCAGCCAAGGGGGAACAGGGTCGTATGGCTACACCTTC. Its protein is CASSQGGTGSYGYTF.

Only a few counts were recorded for this clone. The chain links TRBV5-1 to TRBJ2-7; 7 bases map to TRBD1. The germline V gene encodes CDR1 SGHRS and CDR2 YFSETQ. J gave up 7 bases and V 0 bases, and 7 bases lay outside the gene matches. The CDR3 runs to 14 residues. CDR3 nucleotides: TGCGCCAGCAGCTTGGAAGGACAGGTTGGGGAGCAGTACTTC. It is translated as CASSLEGQVGEQYF.

The rearrangement uses TRBV6-5 and TRBJ2-7; TRBD1 matches at 8 bases. The germline CDR1 and CDR2 sequences are MNHEY and SVGAGI. V gave up 4 bases and J gave up 0 bases; unmatched junction bases: 5. CDR3 length: 15 amino acids. The CDR3 reads CASSSGQAASYEQYF. For the CDR3, the DNA is TGTGCCAGCAGTTCGGGACAGGCCGCCTCCTACGAGCAGTACTTC.